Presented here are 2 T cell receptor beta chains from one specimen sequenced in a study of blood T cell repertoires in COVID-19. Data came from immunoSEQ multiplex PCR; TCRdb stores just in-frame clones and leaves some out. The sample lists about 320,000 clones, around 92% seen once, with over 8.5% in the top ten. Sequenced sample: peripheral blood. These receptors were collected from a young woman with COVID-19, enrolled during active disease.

CDR3: CASNPPAGNTEAFF. In nucleotides, the CDR3 is TGTGCCAGCAACCCCCCGGCGGGGAACACTGAAGCTTTCTTT. The V and J genes are TRBV7-9 and TRBJ1-1; D is undetermined. Germline CDR1 is SEHNR and CDR2 is FQNEAQ (reference sequence). This CDR3 spans 14 amino acids. V was shortened by 7 bases and J by 1 base, with 13 bases between the two germline ends.

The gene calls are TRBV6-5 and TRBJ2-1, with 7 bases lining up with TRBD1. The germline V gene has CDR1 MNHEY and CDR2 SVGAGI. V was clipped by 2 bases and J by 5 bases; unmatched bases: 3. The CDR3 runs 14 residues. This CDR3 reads CASSYRDRNNEQFF. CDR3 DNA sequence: TGTGCCAGCAGTTACCGGGACAGAAACAATGAGCAGTTCTTC.